One sample yielded the 30 T cell receptor beta chains listed below, sequenced in a study of persistence of HIV-infected CD4 T cells. The immunoSEQ assay was version 4, run in survey mode. Some clones are missing from TCRdb's copy, which holds only in-frame ones; the method was immunoSEQ multiplex PCR. The sample lists around 39,000 clones, 82% occurring once. An overlapping HIV-1 Gag peptide pool stimulated these cells at about 0.94 ug/peptide/mL. Sorted nonresponding memory CD4+ T cells were CD40L-negative, CD69-negative, CD45RO-high. Their specific antigens are unknown. Here the sequenced sample was cultured CD4+ T cells from PBMCs, taken from a patient who received antiretroviral therapy. These receptors all come from an adult with HIV. The donor label of this sample is uncertain.

This chain connects TRBV27 to TRBJ1-6; 9 nucleotides agree with TRBD1. The CDR3 consists of 16 residues. CDR1 is MNHEY, CDR2 SMNVEV, per germline (reference sequence). V was clipped by 6 bases and J by 9 bases; unmatched bases: 12. This CDR3 reads CASSRFVGQGVSPLHF. The CDR3 DNA follows: TGTGCCAGCAGCCGGTTTGTGGGACAGGGAGTTTCACCCCTCCACTTT.

This rearrangement joins TRBV12-3 or TRBV12-4 to TRBJ2-7, with a possible D match to TRBD1 (6 bases). Trimming left V 5 bases short and J 1 base short, with 9 bases between. There are 13 residues in the CDR3. CDR3 region: CASSVGQSYEQYF. The DNA of the CDR3 is TGTGCCAGCAGTGTAGGACAGTCCTACGAGCAGTACTTC.

As concerns this clone: Other DNA sequences in this sample translate to the same CDR3. V gene TRBV7-9 combines with J gene TRBJ1-2; 7 bases fit TRBD1. CDR1 and CDR2 (germline): SEHNR, FQNEAQ (reference sequence). V was pared by 5 bases and J by 8 bases, with 5 bases of the junction left unmatched. CDR3 length: 12 amino acids. The CDR3 DNA reads as TGTGCCAGCAGCAGACAGGGAGACGGCTACACCTTC. This encodes CASSRQGDGYTF.

The chain couples TRBV27 to TRBJ2-7, with a possible D match to TRBD2 (6 bases). Deletions cut 5 bases from V and 0 bases from J, with 14 bases between. This CDR3 region has 15 residues. Germline-derived CDR1 and CDR2 are MNHEY and SMNVEV (reference sequence). CDR3 bases: TGTGCCAGCAGTGCACTAGCAGGTTTCTCCTACGAGCAGTACTTC. Translating it yields CASSALAGFSYEQYF.

A single count supports this clone. The CDR3 coding sequence is TGTGCCAGCACCAACCCCGGGGCCGGACAGCCCCAGCATTTT. Protein product: CASTNPGAGQPQHF. The chain is built from TRBV2 and TRBJ1-5; a weak D match, TRBD1 (5 bases). CDR1 and CDR2 from the germline V gene are SNHLY and FYNNEI. The CDR3 has 14 amino acids. V shed 7 bases and J shed 7 bases, with 17 bases lying between them. The full variable domain, completed using reference TRBV2 and TRBJ1-5, is EPEVTQTPSHQVTQMGQEVILRCVPISNHLYFYWYRQILGQKVEFLVSFYNNEISEKSEIFDDQFSVERPDGSNFTLKIRSTKLEDSAMYFCASTNPGAGQPQHFGDGTRLSIL.

This chain uses TRBV6-1 with TRBJ2-2, with 8 bases that match TRBD1. The CDR3 extends over 15 amino acids. CDR1 is MNHNS and CDR2 is SASEGT in the germline V gene. After removal of 9 bases from V and 5 bases from J, the junction contained 11 bases not matched to a gene. The CDR3 reads CASTPVRGRTGELFF. In nucleotides, the CDR3 is TGTGCCAGTACCCCGGTCAGGGGGCGTACCGGGGAGCTGTTTTTT.

The gene calls are TRBV9 and TRBJ1-4; TRBD1 matches at 9 bases. CDR3 length: 15 amino acids. CDR1 and CDR2 (germline): SGDLS, YYNGEE. Unmatched junction bases numbered 5, after V lost 3 bases and J lost 5 bases. This CDR3 is CASSAATGGNEKLFF. The DNA for the CDR3 is TGTGCCAGCAGCGCTGCGACAGGGGGAAATGAAAAACTGTTTTTT.

CDR3 DNA: TGCGCCAGCAGCGTCTCGGGGGATACGCAGTATTTT. This translates into CASSVSGDTQYF. The chain joins TRBV5-1 to TRBJ2-3, with D possibly matching TRBD2 (5 bases). There are 12 residues in the CDR3. The germline gives CDR1 SGHRS, CDR2 YFSETQ. V lost 4 bases, J lost 6 bases, and 9 bases lay in between.

Concerning this clone itself: A much larger clone differs from this one at a single base, so this may be a read error. The chain has TRBV5-1 and TRBJ1-6; 8 bases map to TRBD1. Looked up from germline, CDR1 is SGHRS and CDR2 is YFSETQ. The CDR3 totals 14 residues. CDR3 coding DNA: TGCGCCAGCAGCCCTGGACAGGGTAATTCACCCTTCCACTTT. This translates into CASSPGQGNSPFHF.

This clone appeared a single time. This chain links TRBV6-2 or TRBV6-3 with TRBJ2-5; D might be TRBD1 (5 bases). CDR1 and CDR2 (germline): MNHEY, SVGEGT. V lost 5 bases, J lost 1 base, and 17 bases lay in between. The CDR3 has 16 amino acids. The CDR3 DNA is TGTGCCAGCAGTCCCTGGGAACGACAGTTCCAAGAGACCCAGTACTTC. This codes for CASSPWERQFQETQYF.

The rearrangement uses TRBV19 and TRBJ1-3; no clear D. Looked up from germline, CDR1 is LNHDA and CDR2 is SQIVND (reference sequence). The CDR3 contains 15 residues. Deletions cut 4 bases from V and 0 bases from J, with 10 bases between. The DNA for the CDR3 is TGTGCCAGTAGTAACGCCGGGCTCTCTGGAAACACCATATATTTT. It yields the protein CASSNAGLSGNTIYF.

This clone was observed once. This chain joins TRBV11-2 and TRBJ2-1; no reliable D call. Germline V gives CDR1 SGHAT, CDR2 FQNNGV. The CDR3 loop spans 11 amino acids. V was pared by 6 bases and J by 9 bases, with 9 bases between. CDR3 residues: CASSRSSEQFF. Here the CDR3 DNA reads TGTGCCAGCAGTCGTAGCAGTGAGCAGTTCTTC.

As DNA, the CDR3 is TGCGCCAGCAGCTTGGTGGGGGAGCAGTACTTC. It specifies CASSLVGEQYF. The rearrangement links TRBV5-1 to TRBJ2-7; D is uncertain. The germline V gene has CDR1 SGHRS and CDR2 YFSETQ. This CDR3 has 11 amino acids. V gave up 0 bases and J gave up 7 bases, with 5 bases separating them.

The chain couples TRBV5-4 to TRBJ2-2, with TRBD2 matching over 9 bases. Germline V gene sequence: CDR1 SGHNT, CDR2 YYREEE (reference sequence). The CDR3 runs 17 residues. J gave up 2 bases and V 0 bases, and 5 bases lay outside the gene matches. The CDR3 DNA reads as TGTGCCAGCAGCTTGGGCGGGGGGGCTCCAAACACCGGGGAGCTGTTTTTT. Protein product: CASSLGGGAPNTGELFF.

This chain connects TRBV19 to TRBJ1-2, with D maybe TRBD1 (6 bases). This CDR3 contains 13 residues. Germline V gene sequence: CDR1 LNHDA, CDR2 SQIVND (reference sequence). Trimming took 3 bases from V and 6 from J, leaving 11 bases between them. CDR3 DNA: TGTGCCAGTAGTATTTGGCAGGGGCATGGCTACACCTTC. Translating gives CASSIWQGHGYTF.

The chain links TRBV5-1 to TRBJ2-6; no reliable D call. CDR1 is SGHRS and CDR2 is YFSETQ in the germline V gene. The CDR3 extends over 13 amino acids. V gave up 1 base and J gave up 4 bases, with 3 bases separating them. CDR3 sequence (DNA): TGCGCCAGCAGCTTGCAGGGGGCCAACGTCCTGACTTTC. Protein sequence: CASSLQGANVLTF.

The gene calls are TRBV6-5 and TRBJ1-1; D ambiguous. Germline V lookup: CDR1 MNHEY, CDR2 SVGAGI. CDR3 length: 13 amino acids. V shed 11 bases and J shed 1 base, with 14 bases lying between them. The CDR3 loop reads CALDPRENTEAFF. The CDR3 DNA reads TGTGCCTTGGACCCGAGGGAGAACACTGAAGCTTTCTTT.

CDR3 nucleotide sequence: TGTGCCTGGAGTGTTAGCGACTACGAGCAGTACTTC. Its protein is CAWSVSDYEQYF. This chain links TRBV30 with TRBJ2-7, with D possibly TRBD2 on 5 matching bases. Germline values: CDR1 GTSNPN, CDR2 SVGIG (reference sequence). CDR3 length: 12 amino acids. The germline V and J ends were trimmed by 0 bases and 3 bases, with 6 bases remaining between them. Filled out from reference TRBV30 and TRBJ2-7, the complete variable domain reads SQTIHQWPATLVQPVGSPLSLECTVEGTSNPNLYWYRQAAGRGLQLLFYSVGIGQISSEVPQNLSASRPQDRQFILSSKKLLLSDSGFYLCAWSVSDYEQYFGPGTRLTVT.

CDR3 sequence reads: CASSQGQGASGYTF. The CDR3 DNA reads as TGTGCCAGCAGCCAAGGACAGGGGGCCAGTGGCTACACCTTC. This rearrangement joins TRBV7-6 to TRBJ1-2; 11 positions agree with TRBD1. The V segment lost 5 bases and the J segment 7 bases; nucleotides outside the gene matches: 6. The germline CDR1 and CDR2 sequences are SGHVS and FNYEAQ. The CDR3 sequence is 14 residues long.

The V and J genes are TRBV14 and TRBJ2-3; 10 positions agree with TRBD2. The CDR3 runs to 15 residues. The ends lost 5 bases at V and 2 bases at J; junction bases unmatched: 4. CDR1 and CDR2 from the germline V gene are SGHDN and FVKESK. The CDR3 region has the DNA TGTGCCAGCAGCGCCCTAGCGGGGGCCACAGATACGCAGTATTTT. It is translated as CASSALAGATDTQYF. Together with reference TRBV14 and TRBJ2-3, the CDR3 gives the full variable domain: EAGVTQFPSHSVIEKGQTVTLRCDPISGHDNLYWYRRVMGKEIKFLLHFVKESKQDESGMPNNRFLAERTGGTYSTLKVQPAELEDSGVYFCASSALAGATDTQYFGPGTRLTVL.

The chain couples TRBV3-1 (or the pseudogene TRBV3-2) to TRBJ2-1; 7 positions match TRBD2. J gave up 6 bases and V 0 bases, and 8 bases lay outside the gene matches. This CDR3 has 16 residues. Germline V lookup: CDR1 LGHDT, CDR2 YNNKEL (reference sequence). CDR3 protein: CASSQDPTSVGNEQFF. The CDR3, as DNA: TGTGCCAGCAGCCAAGATCCAACTAGCGTTGGCAATGAGCAGTTCTTC.

The chain is built from TRBV28 and TRBJ1-1; no reliable D call. CDR1 is MDHEN, CDR2 SYDVKM, per germline. V lost 8 bases and J 5 bases, leaving 12 bases between the germline ends. The CDR3 is 12 amino acids. The CDR3 bases are TGTGCCAGCGGAAGGGCCATAACTGAAGCTTTCTTT. Its protein is CASGRAITEAFF. Supplemented by reference TRBV28 and TRBJ1-1, the full variable domain reads DVKVTQSSRYLVKRTGEKVFLECVQDMDHENMFWYRQDPGLGLRLIYFSYDVKMKEKGDIPEGYSVSREKKERFSLILESASTNQTSMYLCASGRAITEAFFGQGTRLTVV.

The chain employs TRBV5-6 and TRBJ1-2, with D possibly being TRBD1 (5 bases). The CDR3 is made up of 16 amino acids. CDR1 is SGHDT, CDR2 YYEEEE, per germline. V shed 4 bases and J shed 8 bases, with 24 bases lying between them. CDR3 region: CASSGSGTARFGGYTF. CDR3 in DNA: TGTGCCAGCAGCGGTTCCGGGACCGCGAGGTTCGGGGGCTACACCTTC.

V gene TRBV19 combines with J gene TRBJ1-1, with a tentative D call TRBD1 (5 bases). Germline values: CDR1 LNHDA, CDR2 SQIVND (reference sequence). The CDR3 length is 15 residues. Trimming took off 7 bases at V and 1 base at J, with 16 bases between the two ends. The CDR3 nucleotides read TGTGCCAGTACAAGCGGGGCGTCTCGGAACACTGAAGCTTTCTTT. Amino acids: CASTSGASRNTEAFF.

The chain couples TRBV5-4 to TRBJ2-3, with unresolved D. Trimming cost V 5 bases and J 0 bases, with 19 bases left between them. The CDR3 loop spans 17 amino acids. The V gene's germline CDR1 is SGHNT and CDR2 YYREEE (reference sequence). The CDR3 protein is CASSTDPHGSSTDTQYF. The CDR3 DNA reads as TGTGCCAGCAGTACCGACCCCCACGGATCTAGCACAGATACGCAGTATTTT.

The chain joins TRBV15 to TRBJ2-1, with 8 bases fitting TRBD2. Germline V lookup: CDR1 LNHNV, CDR2 YYDKDF (reference sequence). This CDR3 contains 16 residues. The V and J ends lost 4 bases and 7 bases, in that order; junction bases with no gene match: 12. The CDR3, as DNA: TGTGCCACCAGCAAACCCCGGGGGGGCCAAGGGAATGAGCAGTTCTTC. Its translation: CATSKPRGGQGNEQFF.

The chain uses TRBV7-2 and TRBJ1-6; D gene unclear. CDR3 length: 16 residues. Trimming took 2 bases from V and 10 from J, leaving 18 bases between them. Germline CDR1 is SGHTA and CDR2 is FQGNSA. CDR3 in DNA: TGTGCCAGCAGCTTACCACCCCCTAGCCAGTTCTCACCCCTCCACTTT. Its protein product is CASSLPPPSQFSPLHF.

This rearrangement joins TRBV2 to TRBJ2-7; D unclear. Between the trimmed V and J ends, which lost 1 base and 2 bases, there was a span of 12 bases. This CDR3 is built from 15 residues. Germline V gene data show CDR1 as SNHLY and CDR2 as FYNNEI. CDR3 nucleotides: TGTGCCAGCAGTGAAGAACGGGCGGCGCCCTACGAGCAGTACTTC. This gives the protein CASSEERAAPYEQYF.

V and J are TRBV11-2 and TRBJ2-1; D remains unclear. V gave up 2 bases and J gave up 0 bases, with 11 bases separating them. This CDR3 is 16 amino acids long. CDR1 is SGHAT, CDR2 FQNNGV, per germline. The CDR3 is CASSLTARISYNEQFF. CDR3 DNA: TGTGCCAGCAGCTTAACGGCCAGGATCTCCTACAATGAGCAGTTCTTC.

V and J are TRBV9 and TRBJ2-3, with TRBD2 as a possible D gene (6 bases). There are 15 residues in the CDR3. Germline V gene lookup returns CDR1 SGDLS and CDR2 YYNGEE. Trimming removed 0 bases from V and 2 bases from J, with 10 bases in between. The DNA for the CDR3 is TGTGCCAGCAGCGTAGGCGGGGAATCCACAGATACGCAGTATTTT. It specifies CASSVGGESTDTQYF.